The 31 T cell receptor beta chains below come from one sample, sequenced in a study of blood T cell repertoires in COVID-19. Profiled with immunoSEQ multiplex PCR; TCRdb holds only in-frame clones, not every one. The table shows some 200,000 clones, with under 90% occurring only once. Sequencing used peripheral blood. All receptors come from a woman at least 80 years old with COVID-19, enrolled during active disease.

V usage is TRBV5-1 and J usage is TRBJ2-1; a possible D gene is TRBD2 (6 bases). The CDR3 is made up of 15 amino acids. Germline V gene data show CDR1 as SGHRS and CDR2 as YFSETQ. Trimming shortened V by 0 bases and J by 7 bases, and 14 bases separated the two germline ends. In nucleotides, the CDR3 is TGCGCCAGCAGCTTGGCCGGGGGTGTGGGGAATGAGCAGTTCTTC. It translates to CASSLAGGVGNEQFF.

V gene TRBV7-2 combines with J gene TRBJ2-1, with 7 bases aligning to TRBD1. CDR3 length equals 15 residues. Germline lookup yields CDR1 SGHTA and CDR2 FQGNSA. The trim removed 6 bases at V and 1 base at J, leaving 6 bases unmatched. CDR3 in DNA: TGTGCCAGCAGTCGGACAGGCTTATCCTACAATGAGCAGTTCTTC. It translates to CASSRTGLSYNEQFF.

The genes are TRBV5-4 and TRBJ1-1, with a tentative D call TRBD1 (6 bases). CDR3 length: 15 amino acids. The germline gives CDR1 SGHNT, CDR2 YYREEE (reference sequence). The V end was cut by 10 bases, the J end by 4 bases, with 23 bases between. The CDR3 here is CAGAKQGSLGTEAFF. In DNA, the CDR3 is TGTGCCGGGGCGAAACAGGGATCTCTGGGCACTGAAGCTTTCTTT. Combining the CDR3 with reference TRBV5-4 and TRBJ1-1 gives the whole variable domain ETGVTQSPTHLIKTRGQQVTLRCSSQSGHNTVSWYQQALGQGPQFIFQYYREEENGRGNFPPRFSGLQFPNYSSELNVNALELDDSALYLCAGAKQGSLGTEAFFGQGTRLTVV.

This sequence joins TRBV7-8 and TRBJ1-2, with TRBD1 matching 9 bases. The CDR3 contains 14 residues. J lost 5 bases, V lost 4 bases, and 5 bases had no gene match. CDR1 is SGHVS, CDR2 FQNEAQ, per germline. The CDR3 region has the DNA TGTGCCAGCAGCTGGACAGGGGTGGAGTATGGCTACACCTTC. Translation: CASSWTGVEYGYTF.

The genes are TRBV7-8 and TRBJ2-2; perhaps TRBD2 as D (5 bases). The CDR3 extends over 16 amino acids. Germline V gives CDR1 SGHVS, CDR2 FQNEAQ. The V gene lost 5 bases and the J gene lost 10 bases, with 23 bases spanning the gap. As DNA, the CDR3 is TGTGCCAGCAGCCCTAGAAGTATCGCGACTATCGAGGAGCTGTTTTTT. Translation gives CASSPRSIATIEELFF.

This clone was seen once. The chain combines TRBV19 with TRBJ2-3; TRBD2 matches at 8 bases. This CDR3 is 16 amino acids long. Trimming at V came to 3 bases and at J to 3 bases, leaving 8 bases not matched to a gene. Germline CDR1 reads LNHDA; CDR2 reads SQIVND (reference sequence). The CDR3 protein is CASSILAGGATDTQYF. In nucleotides, the CDR3 is TGTGCCAGTAGTATTTTGGCGGGAGGAGCGACAGATACGCAGTATTTT.

The chain joins TRBV6-1 to TRBJ1-3; D gene ambiguous. Germline CDR1 is MNHNS and CDR2 is SASEGT. Trimming left V 3 bases short and J 0 bases short, with 12 bases between. The CDR3 is 16 residues long. DNA of the CDR3: TGTGCCAGCAGTGAGCAACAATTGCACTCTGGAAACACCATATATTTT. Its protein is CASSEQQLHSGNTIYF.

The chain recombines TRBV28 with TRBJ1-2, with no clear D. Trimming removed 6 bases from V and 5 bases from J, with 10 bases in between. The CDR3 extends over 12 amino acids. Per germline, CDR1 MDHEN and CDR2 SYDVKM. In DNA, the CDR3 is TGTGCCAGCAGCCGTCGGGGATATGGCTACACCTTC. It translates to CASSRRGYGYTF.

The chain joins TRBV10-2 to TRBJ1-2, with D tentatively TRBD1 (6 bases). The CDR3 sequence is 13 residues long. V was cut by 8 bases and J by 8 bases, with 18 bases left in between. Germline values: CDR1 WSHSY, CDR2 SAAADI. For the CDR3, the DNA is TGCGCCAGCGGAGGTCGGGGGGCGCGGGGCTACACCTTC. It specifies CASGGRGARGYTF.

The chain carries TRBV4-1 and TRBJ2-7; the D is unclear. V lost 0 bases and J 3 bases, leaving 9 bases between the germline ends. The CDR3 is 14 residues long. CDR1 MGHRA and CDR2 YSYEKL come from the germline V gene. The CDR3 protein is CASSQERTVYEQYF. CDR3 sequence (DNA): TGCGCCAGCAGCCAAGAAAGAACAGTCTACGAGCAGTACTTC.

The V gene is TRBV3-1 (or the pseudogene TRBV3-2), the J gene TRBJ1-6; the D gene is possibly TRBD1 (6 bases). The germline V and J ends were trimmed by 6 bases and 9 bases, with 18 bases remaining between them. Germline CDR1 reads LGHDT; CDR2 reads YNNKEL (reference sequence). CDR3 size: 15 residues. The CDR3 nucleotides are TGTGCCAGCAGTCCTCAATGGCAGGGGCCTTCACCCCTCCACTTT. Its translation is CASSPQWQGPSPLHF.

The chain recombines TRBV15 with TRBJ2-4; 8 bases map to TRBD1. Unmatched junction bases numbered 16, after V lost 4 bases and J lost 8 bases. From germline, CDR1 is LNHNV and CDR2 YYDKDF (reference sequence). The CDR3 contains 17 residues. CDR3 region: CATSTLRGSGQDDIQYF. The CDR3 DNA is TGTGCCACCAGCACTCTCCGGGGGTCGGGACAGGACGACATTCAGTACTTC.

V is TRBV7-3 and J is TRBJ1-2; no clear D gene. This CDR3 is 14 amino acids long. V was pared by 5 bases and J by 7 bases, with 17 bases between. Germline CDR1 and CDR2: SGHTA and FQGTGA. For the CDR3, the DNA is TGTGCCAGCAGCCCCCTTCGGGTAGGCATTGGCTACACCTTC. Protein: CASSPLRVGIGYTF. Drawing the rest from reference TRBV7-3 and TRBJ1-2, the complete variable domain is GAGVSQTPSNKVTEKGKYVELRCDPISGHTALYWYRQSLGQGPEFLIYFQGTGAADDSGLPNDRFFAVRPEGSVSTLKIQRTERGDSAVYLCASSPLRVGIGYTFGSGTRLTVV.

The chain joins TRBV2 to TRBJ2-2, with 7 positions matching TRBD1. V trimming: 10 bases; J trimming: 6 bases; junction bases outside the gene matches: 11. The CDR3 extends over 14 amino acids. Germline V lookup: CDR1 SNHLY, CDR2 FYNNEI. The CDR3 reads CATKPTGQSGELFF. CDR3 nucleotides: TGTGCCACCAAACCGACAGGGCAGTCCGGGGAGCTGTTTTTT.

This chain uses TRBV24-1 with TRBJ2-1, with 9 bases lining up with TRBD1. The germline V gene encodes CDR1 KGHDR and CDR2 SFDVKD. The CDR3 has 13 amino acids. Unmatched junction bases numbered 4, after V lost 4 bases and J lost 10 bases. The CDR3: CATSEQGAWEQFF. CDR3 DNA: TGTGCCACCAGTGAACAGGGGGCATGGGAGCAGTTCTTC.

As DNA, the CDR3 is TGTGCCAGCAGGGTCGGAGGCCTGACCGAGCAGTACTTC. Its protein product is CASRVGGLTEQYF. This chain uses TRBV2 with TRBJ2-7, with D possibly TRBD2 on 5 matching bases. The germline V and J ends were trimmed by 6 bases and 6 bases, with 15 bases remaining between them. Germline CDR1 reads SNHLY; CDR2 reads FYNNEI. The CDR3 sequence is 13 residues long.

The V call is TRBV6-5, the J call TRBJ1-5; D not resolved. V lost 11 bases, J lost 2 bases, and 13 bases lay in between. The CDR3 totals 13 residues. Germline V gene lookup returns CDR1 MNHEY and CDR2 SVGAGI. For the CDR3, the DNA is TGTGCCTCCACTGTTGGGCGCAATCAGCCCCAGCATTTT. As protein: CASTVGRNQPQHF.

The chain links TRBV7-8 to TRBJ1-2; TRBD1 is a possible D gene (6 bases). Germline V gene sequence: CDR1 SGHVS, CDR2 FQNEAQ. This CDR3 is built from 20 residues. Trimming cost V 2 bases and J 4 bases, with 29 bases left between them. The CDR3 loop is CASSLRGKGSLHLISYGYTF. For the CDR3, the DNA is TGTGCCAGCAGCTTAAGGGGGAAGGGAAGTCTCCACCTCATCAGCTATGGCTACACCTTC. Complete variable domain (other parts from reference TRBV7-8 and TRBJ1-2): GAGVSQSPRYKVAKRGQDVALRCDPISGHVSLFWYQQALGQGPEFLTYFQNEAQLDKSGLPSDRFFAERPEGSVSTLKIQRTQQEDSAVYLCASSLRGKGSLHLISYGYTFGSGTRLTVV.

V gene TRBV6-5 combines with J gene TRBJ1-2; D is possibly TRBD1 (5 bases). The CDR3 spans 13 residues. The germline V gene has CDR1 MNHEY and CDR2 SVGAGI. The ends were cut back, 5 bases at V and 4 bases at J, with 11 bases in the middle. The CDR3 DNA sequence: TGTGCCAGCAGTCCCGACAGATCCTATGGCTACACCTTC. Residues: CASSPDRSYGYTF.

This clone was recorded only once. This chain joins TRBV5-4 and TRBJ2-3; the D gene is possibly TRBD1 (6 bases). The V end was cut by 4 bases, the J end by 6 bases, with 9 bases between. Germline lookup yields CDR1 SGHNT and CDR2 YYREEE (reference sequence). This CDR3 has 12 residues. CDR3 amino acids: CASSDTGDTQYF. Here the CDR3 DNA reads TGTGCCAGCAGCGATACAGGGGATACGCAGTATTTT.

V usage is TRBV4-1 and J usage is TRBJ2-1; D perhaps matches TRBD2 (5 bases). There are 16 residues in the CDR3. V shed 4 bases and J shed 6 bases, with 19 bases lying between them. The germline V gene encodes CDR1 MGHRA and CDR2 YSYEKL. This CDR3 reads CASSPLQRSKSNEQFF. CDR3 sequence (DNA): TGCGCCAGCAGCCCCCTTCAGCGGAGTAAGAGCAATGAGCAGTTCTTC.

This clone was counted once. This chain connects TRBV6-5 to TRBJ1-2; TRBD1 matches 7 bases. CDR1 MNHEY and CDR2 SVGAGI come from the germline V gene. The CDR3 has 13 residues. With 10 bases clipped from V and 4 bases from J, the junction kept 9 bases outside the gene matches. CDR3 protein: CATKGAGSYGYTF. The DNA of the CDR3 is TGTGCCACTAAGGGGGCTGGGTCCTATGGCTACACCTTC.

V is TRBV9 and J is TRBJ2-2; 12 nucleotides agree with TRBD2. V dropped 4 bases and J dropped 4; count of bases not matched to a gene: 2. CDR3 length equals 15 residues. In germline, CDR1 is SGDLS, CDR2 YYNGEE. Written as DNA, the CDR3 is TGTGCCAGCAGCTTGACTAGCGGGAGCACCGGGGAGCTGTTTTTT. It translates to CASSLTSGSTGELFF.

A note on this clone: At the DNA level, this CDR3 is encoded by other sequences in the same sample as well. The chain combines TRBV5-1 with TRBJ1-1; TRBD1 aligns across 8 bases. In germline, CDR1 is SGHRS, CDR2 YFSETQ. The CDR3 has 14 amino acids. J lost 1 base, V lost 3 bases, and 2 bases had no gene match. CDR3 loop: CASSSGQANTEAFF. CDR3 DNA sequence: TGCGCCAGCAGCTCGGGACAGGCGAACACTGAAGCTTTCTTT.

This chain joins TRBV7-9 and TRBJ2-4, with D possibly matching TRBD1 (6 bases). Trimming stripped 1 base from V and 7 bases from J, with 11 bases between. Germline-derived CDR1 and CDR2 are SEHNR and FQNEAQ (reference sequence). CDR3 length: 14 amino acids. CDR3 DNA: TGTGCCAGCAGCTTAGGACAGGTTTACAACATTCAGTACTTC. Protein product: CASSLGQVYNIQYF.

This clone was counted a few times. The rearrangement links TRBV6-4 to TRBJ2-1; 10 bases are a match to TRBD1. Unmatched junction bases numbered 8, after V lost 3 bases and J lost 0 bases. The germline V gene encodes CDR1 MRHNA and CDR2 SNTAGT. The CDR3 covers 18 residues. The CDR3 DNA reads as TGTGCCAGCAGTGAGGGGACAGGGGCAACGAGCTCCTACAATGAGCAGTTCTTC. It encodes CASSEGTGATSSYNEQFF.

The chain carries TRBV14 and TRBJ2-1; 11 bases fit TRBD1. In germline, CDR1 is SGHDN, CDR2 FVKESK. The V segment lost 2 bases and the J segment 0 bases; nucleotides outside the gene matches: 9. The CDR3 sequence is 19 residues long. CDR3 in amino acids: CASSQSGTGGLTSYNEQFF. The CDR3 DNA is TGTGCCAGCAGCCAATCCGGGACAGGGGGGTTGACCTCCTACAATGAGCAGTTCTTC.

This clone was detected a few times. The chain joins TRBV6-1 to TRBJ2-3; TRBD1 aligns across 7 bases. Germline V CDR1 and CDR2: MNHNS, SASEGT. The CDR3 totals 16 residues. After removal of 2 bases from V and 4 bases from J, the junction contained 9 bases not matched to a gene. The CDR3 region is CASSETTGVVADTQYF. The CDR3 DNA reads TGTGCCAGCAGTGAAACAACAGGGGTGGTGGCAGATACGCAGTATTTT.

The chain recombines TRBV12-5 with TRBJ2-2; 13 bases are a match to TRBD2. The length of the CDR3 is 16 residues. Losses at the gene ends were 6 bases for V and 8 bases for J; bases not matched to a gene: 9. In germline, CDR1 is LGHNT, CDR2 FRNRAP. CDR3 residues: CASGIQGLAGYGELFF. The CDR3 bases are TGTGCTAGTGGCATTCAGGGACTAGCGGGATATGGGGAGCTGTTTTTT. Combining the CDR3 with reference TRBV12-5 and TRBJ2-2 gives the whole variable domain DARVTQTPRHKVTEMGQEVTMRCQPILGHNTVFWYRQTMMQGLELLAYFRNRAPLDDSGMPKDRFSAEMPDATLATLKIQPSEPRDSAVYFCASGIQGLAGYGELFFGEGSRLTVL.

V is TRBV7-9 and J is TRBJ2-1; no clear D gene. CDR1 is SEHNR and CDR2 is FQNEAQ in the germline V gene (reference sequence). The CDR3 sequence is 15 residues long. V was cut by 0 bases and J by 0 bases, with 6 bases left in between. CDR3 protein: CASSLALPSYNEQFF. The CDR3, as DNA: TGTGCCAGCAGCTTAGCTCTTCCCTCCTACAATGAGCAGTTCTTC.

The CDR3 is CASSSMRNTEAFF. Here the CDR3 DNA reads TGTGCCAGCAGTTCGATGAGAAACACTGAAGCTTTCTTT. The chain uses TRBV11-2 and TRBJ1-1; D unresolved. The CDR3 covers 13 residues. Germline V gene sequence: CDR1 SGHAT, CDR2 FQNNGV. Trimming took off 6 bases at V and 2 bases at J, with 10 bases between the two ends.